These 26 T cell receptor beta chains were sequenced from one sample in a study of beta chain features in type 1 diabetes. Study findings and constraints: Among patients with Type 1 diabetes, TCRB CDR3s were moderately but significantly shorter in every one of the four CD4+ subsets.

The study reverse transcribed the entire isolated RNA, so it sequenced expressed TCRB transcripts. The assay was immunoSEQ multiplex PCR, and TCRdb's table has in-frame clones only and misses some. The sample lists around 250,000 clones, around 21% occurring once. These receptors' antigens are unknown. The sequenced material came from naive CD4+ T cells from blood. The origin of the receptors is a woman aged 40 to 50 with type 1 diabetes.

The rearrangement joins TRBV19 to TRBJ1-6; D is undetermined. V dropped 7 bases and J dropped 8 bases, with 18 bases sitting between them. CDR1 and CDR2 (germline): LNHDA, SQIVND (reference sequence). The CDR3 runs 15 residues. This CDR3 reads CASTRAGRSDSPLHF. Here the CDR3 DNA reads TGTGCCAGTACAAGGGCGGGGAGGTCGGATTCACCCCTCCACTTT.

The genes are TRBV28 and TRBJ2-1; 9 positions match TRBD2. This CDR3 is built from 17 residues. The ends lost 6 bases at V and 4 bases at J; junction bases unmatched: 13. The germline gives CDR1 MDHEN, CDR2 SYDVKM. The CDR3 region is CASRPPGSGRKYNEQFF. For the CDR3, the DNA is TGTGCCAGCAGACCCCCGGGGAGCGGGAGGAAATACAATGAGCAGTTCTTC.

This clone was picked up a small number of times. The J gene is TRBJ2-7, the V gene TRBV7-2; a possible D gene is TRBD1 (6 bases). The V gene's germline CDR1 is SGHTA and CDR2 FQGNSA. Deletions cut 5 bases from V and 0 bases from J, with 11 bases between. The CDR3 has 14 amino acids. CDR3 sequence reads: CASSRQESSYEQYF. CDR3 nucleotide sequence: TGTGCCAGCAGCAGACAGGAGTCCTCCTACGAGCAGTACTTC.

This clone was seen a few times. The chain links TRBV7-9 to TRBJ2-4; D is perhaps TRBD1 (5 bases). Looked up from germline, CDR1 is SEHNR and CDR2 is FQNEAQ (reference sequence). V was pared by 0 bases and J by 16 bases, with 13 bases between. The CDR3 sequence is 12 residues long. This CDR3 reads CASSLAGGREYF. Here the CDR3 DNA reads TGTGCCAGCAGCTTAGCTGGCGGCAGGGAATACTTC.

The gene calls are TRBV11-1 and TRBJ1-1; unclear D gene. Germline CDR1 reads SGHAT; CDR2 reads FQDESV (reference sequence). The CDR3 is made up of 14 amino acids. V was pared by 5 bases and J by 1 base, with 11 bases between. The CDR3 DNA follows: TGTGCCAGCAGCCCCAGGATCCCGAACACTGAAGCTTTCTTT. It codes for CASSPRIPNTEAFF.

This clone was seen a handful of times. The chain uses TRBV29-1 and TRBJ2-7, with D maybe TRBD2 (5 bases). This CDR3 spans 12 amino acids. Trimming left V 1 base short and J 4 bases short, with 8 bases between. The germline V gene has CDR1 SQVTM and CDR2 ANQGSEA. The CDR3 nucleotides read TGCAGCGTTGAAGGGACTTCTTACGAGCAGTACTTC. Translating gives CSVEGTSYEQYF.

The chain is built from TRBV10-3 and TRBJ2-3, with 14 bases aligning to TRBD2. Germline trimming cut 8 bases from V and 4 bases from J; bases unmatched to any gene: 2. This CDR3 spans 14 amino acids. Germline CDR1 and CDR2: ENHRY and SYGVKD. Here the CDR3 DNA reads TGTGCCATCCAGGGACTAGCGGGGGCAGATACGCAGTATTTT. It translates to CAIQGLAGADTQYF.

This clone showed up just once. The chain links TRBV11-2 to TRBJ2-1; 7 bases are shared with TRBD2. The CDR3 length is 18 residues. After removal of 0 bases from V and 3 bases from J, the junction contained 11 bases not matched to a gene. The germline V gene encodes CDR1 SGHAT and CDR2 FQNNGV. This CDR3 reads CASSLERVGPSGYNEQFF. The CDR3 bases are TGTGCCAGCAGCTTAGAGCGGGTGGGTCCTAGCGGCTACAATGAGCAGTTCTTC.

This clone was picked up a small number of times. The V and J genes are TRBV25-1 and TRBJ2-2; tentative D call: TRBD2 (5 bases). V lost 3 bases and J lost 3, with 11 bases in between. Germline-derived CDR1 and CDR2 are MGHDK and SYGVNS. The CDR3 contains 15 residues. The CDR3 protein is CASSDLAGYTGELFF. CDR3 bases: TGTGCCAGCAGTGACCTGGCGGGCTACACCGGGGAGCTGTTTTTT. The variable domain in full, completed from reference TRBV25-1 and TRBJ2-2, reads EADIYQTPRYLVIGTGKKITLECSQTMGHDKMYWYQQDPGMELHLIHYSYGVNSTEKGDLSSESTVSRIRTEHFPLTLESARPSHTSQYLCASSDLAGYTGELFFGEGSRLTVL.

The chain is built from TRBV4-3 and TRBJ1-1; the match to TRBD1 covers 7 bases. CDR3 length: 13 residues. The germline V gene has CDR1 LGHNA and CDR2 YSLEER. With V trimmed by 3 bases and J by 7 bases, 5 bases remained unmatched. The CDR3 is CASSQNRGIEAFF. The DNA of the CDR3 is TGCGCCAGCAGCCAGAACAGGGGAATTGAAGCTTTCTTT.

A single count supports this clone. The chain links TRBV7-9 to TRBJ2-6; 8 bases align to TRBD1. The CDR3 spans 16 residues. Germline assignment: CDR1 SEHNR and CDR2 FQNEAQ (reference sequence). V lost 8 bases, J lost 0 bases, and 6 bases stayed unmatched. The CDR3 loop reads CASPTGASSGANVLTF. The CDR3 DNA reads TGTGCCAGCCCGACAGGGGCTAGCTCTGGGGCCAACGTCCTGACTTTC.

The chain links TRBV28 to TRBJ2-1; TRBD1 is a possible D gene (6 bases). Germline CDR1 MDHEN, CDR2 SYDVKM. The CDR3 runs to 13 residues. V was clipped by 7 bases and J by 7 bases, with 14 bases between them. Written as DNA, the CDR3 is TGTGCCAGCACCCTAGGGGGTCTAAATGAGCAGTTCTTC. This sequence encodes CASTLGGLNEQFF.

This clone was observed a handful of times. The chain uses TRBV30 and TRBJ2-2; no firm D call. Trimming removed 4 bases from V and 5 bases from J, with 5 bases in between. Germline CDR1 is GTSNPN and CDR2 is SVGIG (reference sequence). The CDR3 length is 11 residues. CDR3 bases: TGTGCCTGGACAGAAACCGGGGAGCTGTTTTTT. Residues: CAWTETGELFF.

This chain links TRBV4-1 with TRBJ2-5, with D hard to call. The CDR3 has 13 residues. With 1 base removed from V and 0 bases from J, the gap between germline ends came to 3 bases. Looked up from germline, CDR1 is MGHRA and CDR2 is YSYEKL. The CDR3 reads CASSQAYQETQYF. CDR3 DNA: TGCGCCAGCAGCCAAGCTTACCAAGAGACCCAGTACTTC.

The chain joins TRBV7-9 to TRBJ1-1, with 9 bases lining up with TRBD1. The CDR3 covers 14 residues. The ends lost 4 bases at V and 8 bases at J; junction bases unmatched: 8. The germline gives CDR1 SEHNR, CDR2 FQNEAQ (reference sequence). The CDR3 nucleotides are TGTGCCAGCAGCTCTCGGACAGGGGATCCCGAAGCTTTCTTT. Protein product: CASSSRTGDPEAFF.

This chain uses TRBV18 with TRBJ1-5, with 11 bases aligning to TRBD1. The length of the CDR3 is 15 residues. The trim removed 3 bases at V and 2 bases at J, leaving 0 bases unmatched. CDR1 and CDR2 from the germline V gene are KGHSH and LQKENI. The CDR3 spells CASSPGQGGNQPQHF. The CDR3 DNA follows: TGTGCCAGCTCACCGGGACAGGGGGGCAATCAGCCCCAGCATTTT.

The chain uses TRBV10-3 and TRBJ2-5; tentative D call: TRBD1 (6 bases). V gave up 0 bases and J gave up 2 bases, with 10 bases separating them. The CDR3 is 15 amino acids. Germline V gene lookup returns CDR1 ENHRY and CDR2 SYGVKD. CDR3 DNA sequence: TGTGCCATCAGTGAGTCGACCACAGGGCAAGAGACCCAGTACTTC. Residues: CAISESTTGQETQYF.

This clone was counted between two and nine times. The chain uses TRBV7-3 and TRBJ2-5; tentatively, D is TRBD1 (6 bases). Per the germline V gene, CDR1 is SGHTA and CDR2 is FQGTGA. CDR3 length equals 15 residues. The V and J ends lost 1 base and 1 base respectively, with 10 bases between them. Here the CDR3 DNA reads TGTGCCAGCAGCTTAATGGGGGCGTCCCAAGAGACCCAGTACTTC. Its protein is CASSLMGASQETQYF.

This clone occurred a few times. The gene calls are TRBV7-7 and TRBJ2-1, with 10 bases that match TRBD2. From germline, CDR1 is SSHAT and CDR2 FNYEAQ (reference sequence). With V trimmed by 5 bases and J by 3 bases, 4 bases remained unmatched. There are 15 residues in the CDR3. The CDR3 is CASSPLAGGYNEQFF. CDR3 sequence (DNA): TGTGCCAGCAGCCCCTTAGCGGGAGGCTACAATGAGCAGTTCTTC. The complete variable domain, with remaining parts taken from reference TRBV7-7 and TRBJ2-1, reads GAGVSQSPRYKVTKRGQDVTLRCDPISSHATLYWYQQALGQGPEFLTYFNYEAQPDKSGLPSDRFSAERPEGSISTLTIQRTEQRDSAMYRCASSPLAGGYNEQFFGPGTRLTVL.

V usage is TRBV30 and J usage is TRBJ2-7; TRBD1 matches at 8 bases. V gave up 5 bases and J gave up 2 bases; unmatched junction bases: 11. Per the germline V gene, CDR1 is GTSNPN and CDR2 is SVGIG (reference sequence). CDR3 length: 15 amino acids. CDR3 sequence reads: CAWAIAGGFTYEQYF. The CDR3, as DNA: TGTGCCTGGGCTATCGCAGGGGGCTTCACCTACGAGCAGTACTTC.

This clone turned up a few times. This sequence joins TRBV7-8 and TRBJ1-4, with D maybe TRBD1 (5 bases). The CDR3 is 14 amino acids. From germline, CDR1 is SGHVS and CDR2 FQNEAQ. Trimming took 0 bases from V and 8 from J, leaving 10 bases between them. The chain's CDR3 is CASSLARTPEKLFF. Here the CDR3 DNA reads TGTGCCAGCAGCTTAGCGCGGACACCCGAAAAACTGTTTTTT.

In this sample, this clone turned up a few times. The J gene is TRBJ2-3, the V gene TRBV7-2; 8 bases agree with TRBD2. The CDR3 consists of 15 residues. Germline values: CDR1 SGHTA, CDR2 FQGNSA. Losses at the gene ends were 6 bases for V and 1 base for J; bases not matched to a gene: 6. CDR3 nucleotides: TGTGCCAGCAGTACCCAAGCGGGGGGCACAGATACGCAGTATTTT. As protein: CASSTQAGGTDTQYF.

This clone was counted a single time. The chain couples TRBV5-1 to TRBJ1-2; no definite D call. Deletions cut 1 base from V and 5 bases from J, with 6 bases between. Germline V lookup: CDR1 SGHRS, CDR2 YFSETQ. There are 12 residues in the CDR3. The CDR3 DNA reads as TGCGCCAGCAGCTTGTCGGGTTATGGCTACACCTTC. Its protein is CASSLSGYGYTF.

The V call is TRBV9, the J call TRBJ2-2; D uncertain. The ends were cut back, 0 bases at V and 5 bases at J, with 8 bases in the middle. This CDR3 comprises 14 residues. Germline CDR1 and CDR2: SGDLS and YYNGEE. The CDR3 DNA reads TGTGCCAGCAGCGTAGTTGAGTTAACCGGGGAGCTGTTTTTT. Translating it yields CASSVVELTGELFF.

V usage is TRBV20-1 and J usage is TRBJ1-5; D possibly corresponds to TRBD1 (6 bases). The CDR3 is 10 amino acids. Germline V gene data show CDR1 as DFQATT and CDR2 as SNEGSKA (reference sequence). The V end lost 7 bases, the J end lost 7 bases, and 8 bases lay between the germline ends. In nucleotides, the CDR3 is TGCAGTGTGAGGGGGCAGCCCCAGCATTTT. Protein: CSVRGQPQHF.

This clone was counted a few times. This chain links TRBV19 with TRBJ1-2; 7 positions agree with TRBD1. Losses at the gene ends were 5 bases for V and 0 bases for J; bases not matched to a gene: 12. The length of the CDR3 is 17 residues. CDR1 and CDR2 from the germline V gene are LNHDA and SQIVND (reference sequence). The CDR3, as DNA: TGTGCCAGTAGTGAGACCGGGACAGCTACAGCTAACTATGGCTACACCTTC. It encodes CASSETGTATANYGYTF.